This T cell receptor beta chain was documented in a study of Graves' ophthalmopathy and Graves' hyperthyroidism. Amplification of TCR beta CDR3 regions used RNA transcripts. The first round was an RT-PCR with HTBI primers, and the second round was a multiplex PCR. TCRdb re-called the multiplex PCR reads through MiXCR, storing one row per CDR3 protein. This repertoire shows 400,000 to 500,000 distinct CDR3 sequences, roughly 21% found once; its top ten account for roughly 3%. In germline, CDR1 is GTSNPN, CDR2 SVGIG (reference sequence). The CDR3 totals 12 residues. In this sample, this clonotype turned up many times. A read error may account for a junction end that differs from germline.

The specimen sequenced was peripheral blood. This receptor was identified in a woman aged 18-29 years with stable Graves' hyperthyroidism. J is TRBJ2-7 and V is TRBV30, with 9 bases aligning to TRBD2. CDR3 bases: TGCCAACAGGCTAGCGGGACCTACGAGCAGTACTTC. Translated: CQQASGTYEQYF.